Sequencing of this TCR beta chain was carried out in a study of blood T cell repertoires in COVID-19. Study in general: Spain, Italy and the United States supplied samples that represented acute and convalescent COVID-19. T cells, B-cell-depleted T cells, or PBMCs supplied cDNA or gDNA.

Trimming took 6 bases from V and 5 from J; bases not matched to a gene: 6. Germline CDR1 is MNHEY and CDR2 is SVGAGI. This CDR3 comprises 15 residues. Authors' processing steps: Amplification of reference gene primers was used by the study to estimate nucleated cell counts. Using immunoSEQ multiplex PCR, the repertoire was profiled, and TCRdb retains in-frame clones only, with some absent. That table furnishes V, J and clone size, whereas the DNA furnished D and trimming. The sample lists tens of thousands of clones; approximately 79% were seen once. Seattle patients were enrolled during active infection and followed longitudinally.

The sample consisted of peripheral blood. The source of this sequence is a man in his 70s with COVID-19, enrolled during active disease. The chain joins TRBV6-5 to TRBJ2-5, with 13 positions matching TRBD2. CDR3 region: CASRKGTSGIETQYF. In DNA form, the CDR3 reads TGTGCCAGCAGAAAAGGGACTAGCGGGATCGAGACCCAGTACTTC.